A selection of T cell receptor beta chains follows, all from one sample in a study of blood T cell repertoires in COVID-19. The method was immunoSEQ multiplex PCR; TCRdb's version includes in-frame clones alone and lacks a portion of them. The sample consists of about 55,000 clones, almost 85% of them appearing once. The sequencing sample was made of peripheral blood. The receptors stem from a human donor in a cohort sampled during active COVID-19. Both conserved end residues are trimmed from each CDR3. Rows may omit the clone size; those that give it use once, few, many or a size class.

J gene	clone size	V gene	CDR3 protein
TRBJ2-5	NA	TRBV27	ASSFREGETQY
TRBJ2-2	few	TRBV14	ASSQVRGRGTGELF
TRBJ1-5	once	TRBV11-2	ASSRDFQGNQPQH
TRBJ2-5	NA	TRBV6-2/TRBV6-3	ASSYGDTSGLGETQY
TRBJ2-7	NA	TRBV28	ASSFGTSGTYEQY
TRBJ1-3	NA	TRBV4-2	ASSQDRQGGGNTIY
TRBJ2-3	few	TRBV5-1	ASSPSASGRTDTQY
TRBJ2-1	NA	TRBV5-5	ASSPFSVTYNEQF
TRBJ1-1	NA	TRBV11-2	ASSYGGGGTEAF
TRBJ1-1	NA	TRBV5-1	ASSPRTGAEAF